The 20 T cell receptor beta chains presented below share a single source sample, sequenced in a study of blood T cell repertoires in COVID-19. Profiling relied on immunoSEQ multiplex PCR, and the TCRdb table lists in-frame clones only, not all of them. Here the sample spans some 250,000 clones, about nine tenths being singletons. Source material: PBMCs or T cells enriched from blood (not recorded which). The receptor set was obtained from a man aged 18 to 29 who had recovered from COVID-19.

This chain joins TRBV5-4 and TRBJ2-5, with a tentative D call TRBD1 (6 bases). The ends were cut back, 1 base at V and 2 bases at J, with 15 bases in the middle. The CDR3 is 16 amino acids. CDR1 and CDR2 from the germline V gene are SGHNT and YYREEE (reference sequence). CDR3 nucleotide sequence: TGTGCCAGCAGCTTGCCAACACCTGGACAGCAAGAGACCCAGTACTTC. Its translation: CASSLPTPGQQETQYF.

The rearrangement joins TRBV19 to TRBJ2-1; TRBD2 matches at 13 bases. Germline CDR1 and CDR2: LNHDA and SQIVND (reference sequence). CDR3 length: 15 amino acids. Trimming at V came to 4 bases and at J to 7 bases, leaving 4 bases not matched to a gene. CDR3 nucleotide sequence: TGTGCCAGTAGTACGCGGACTAGCGGGAGTAATGAGCAGTTCTTC. Translating gives CASSTRTSGSNEQFF.

This clone was found once. This chain uses TRBV27 with TRBJ2-5, with TRBD2 matching 13 bases. This CDR3 has 13 amino acids. The germline V gene has CDR1 MNHEY and CDR2 SMNVEV (reference sequence). The V gene end was trimmed by 5 bases and the J gene end by 9 bases; junction bases not matched to a gene: 3. The CDR3 sequence is CASSPTSGGAQYF. For the CDR3, the DNA is TGTGCCAGCAGTCCTACTAGCGGGGGGGCCCAGTACTTC.

The rearrangement uses TRBV18 and TRBJ2-1; 9 bases are shared with TRBD2. The ends lost 3 bases at V and 9 bases at J; junction bases unmatched: 3. In germline, CDR1 is KGHSH, CDR2 LQKENI. This CDR3 contains 13 residues. The CDR3 DNA follows: TGTGCCAGCTCACCCAAACTAGCGGGTGAGCAGTTCTTC. Residues: CASSPKLAGEQFF.

The chain recombines TRBV27 with TRBJ1-5; D remains unclear. Trimming cost V 1 base and J 2 bases, with 9 bases left between them. Germline CDR1 reads MNHEY; CDR2 reads SMNVEV (reference sequence). This CDR3 is 15 amino acids long. As DNA, the CDR3 is TGTGCCAGCAGTTTATTCGGCCAGGGCAATCAGCCCCAGCATTTT. The encoded protein is CASSLFGQGNQPQHF.

The chain links TRBV9 to TRBJ1-5; TRBD1 is a possible D gene (6 bases). Germline V CDR1 and CDR2: SGDLS, YYNGEE. Trimming took off 4 bases at V and 10 bases at J, with 18 bases between the two ends. The CDR3 spans 14 residues. CDR3: CASSSGDIAVPQHF. DNA of the CDR3: TGTGCCAGCAGCTCTGGGGACATAGCAGTTCCCCAGCATTTT.

This chain joins TRBV5-1 and TRBJ2-6; the D gene is possibly TRBD2 (7 bases). Germline lookup yields CDR1 SGHRS and CDR2 YFSETQ. The CDR3 contains 14 residues. The V gene lost 7 bases and the J gene lost 4 bases, with 12 bases spanning the gap. The CDR3 coding sequence is TGCGCCAGCGCGGGGGCGCAGGGGGCCAACGTCCTGACTTTC. This sequence encodes CASAGAQGANVLTF.

The chain recombines TRBV9 with TRBJ2-1, with 10 bases that match TRBD2. Losses at the gene ends were 5 bases for V and 4 bases for J; bases not matched to a gene: 6. CDR1 and CDR2 (germline): SGDLS, YYNGEE. The CDR3 has 15 amino acids. The CDR3 DNA is TGTGCCAGCAGTGAGAGCGGGAGGGAATACAATGAGCAGTTCTTC. Translation: CASSESGREYNEQFF.

This sequence joins TRBV9 and TRBJ2-2, with D hard to call. CDR3 length: 16 residues. Germline V lookup: CDR1 SGDLS, CDR2 YYNGEE. V lost 0 bases and J lost 0, with 9 bases in between. CDR3 in DNA: TGTGCCAGCAGCGTAGTGAGAAACGCGAACACCGGGGAGCTGTTTTTT. This codes for CASSVVRNANTGELFF.

The chain carries TRBV2 and TRBJ2-5, with D perhaps matching TRBD1 (5 bases). In germline, CDR1 is SNHLY, CDR2 FYNNEI. V lost 6 bases to trimming and J lost 0 bases, with 5 bases between them. The CDR3 has 12 amino acids. CDR3 region: CASRQDQETQYF. The CDR3 nucleotides are TGTGCCAGCAGACAGGACCAAGAGACCCAGTACTTC.

V gene TRBV10-3 combines with J gene TRBJ2-3; the D gene is possibly TRBD1 (6 bases). V shed 9 bases and J shed 4 bases, with 14 bases lying between them. The germline V gene encodes CDR1 ENHRY and CDR2 SYGVKD. This CDR3 comprises 13 residues. Here the CDR3 DNA reads TGTGCCATAAACAGGGACGTTCCAGATACGCAGTATTTT. This translates into CAINRDVPDTQYF.

The CDR3 DNA reads TGTGCCAGTAGTATAGGAGGCCATGAGCAGTTCTTC. Protein product: CASSIGGHEQFF. The rearrangement links TRBV19 to TRBJ2-1; D gene unclear. CDR3 size: 12 residues. V was cut by 1 base and J by 8 bases, with 6 bases left in between. Germline CDR1 and CDR2: LNHDA and SQIVND (reference sequence).

CDR3 DNA: TGTGCCACTGGCGGACAGGACAATCAGCCCCAGCATTTT. Its protein is CATGGQDNQPQHF. The chain carries TRBV15 and TRBJ1-5, with 7 bases that match TRBD1. V gave up 9 bases and J gave up 3 bases; unmatched junction bases: 5. The CDR3 spans 13 residues. The germline V gene has CDR1 LNHNV and CDR2 YYDKDF (reference sequence).

This chain uses TRBV12-3 or TRBV12-4 with TRBJ1-6; D is undetermined. V lost 1 base and J lost 8, with 6 bases in between. This CDR3 contains 13 residues. CDR3 sequence (DNA): TGTGCCAGCAGTTTAGACTTTTATTCACCCCTCCACTTT. This sequence encodes CASSLDFYSPLHF.

The chain uses TRBV7-6 and TRBJ2-1; TRBD2 matches 14 bases. Trimming cost V 2 bases and J 0 bases; bases outside gene matches: 9. This CDR3 comprises 20 residues. The V gene's germline CDR1 is SGHVS and CDR2 FNYEAQ. In DNA, the CDR3 is TGTGCCAGCAGCTTAAGGACTAGCGGGGGGTCGGTGAGCTCCTACAATGAGCAGTTCTTC. Its translation: CASSLRTSGGSVSSYNEQFF.

This clone was picked up one time. This chain links TRBV12-5 with TRBJ2-2; D may be TRBD2 (5 bases). The length of the CDR3 is 15 residues. The V end lost 6 bases, the J end lost 0 bases, and 11 bases lay between the germline ends. Germline CDR1 reads LGHNT; CDR2 reads FRNRAP. The CDR3 protein is CASGTGVPNTGELFF. In nucleotides, the CDR3 is TGTGCTAGTGGCACCGGGGTACCGAACACCGGGGAGCTGTTTTTT.

The chain carries TRBV2 and TRBJ1-3; D gene uncertain. CDR1 SNHLY and CDR2 FYNNEI come from the germline V gene. The CDR3 has 15 residues. The germline V and J ends were trimmed by 0 bases and 4 bases, with 10 bases remaining between them. The CDR3 loop is CASSEAGGHGNTIYF. The DNA for the CDR3 is TGTGCCAGCAGTGAAGCTGGAGGGCACGGAAACACCATATATTTT.

This clone was picked up a small number of times. The rearrangement joins TRBV7-3 to TRBJ2-1, with D possibly matching TRBD2 (6 bases). V gave up 3 bases and J gave up 5 bases, with 11 bases separating them. This CDR3 spans 14 amino acids. CDR1 and CDR2 from the germline V gene are SGHTA and FQGTGA. The chain's CDR3 is CASSFGGGDNEQFF. The DNA for the CDR3 is TGTGCCAGCAGCTTCGGTGGAGGGGACAATGAGCAGTTCTTC.

CDR3: CASRGPGQGISGANVLTF. DNA of the CDR3: TGTGCCAGCAGGGGCCCGGGACAGGGGATCTCTGGGGCCAACGTCCTGACTTTC. The V gene is TRBV27, the J gene TRBJ2-6; 10 bases match TRBD1. V shed 6 bases and J 0 bases; nucleotides not matched to a gene: 8. CDR1 and CDR2 (germline): MNHEY, SMNVEV (reference sequence). The CDR3 spans 18 residues.

This clone is a singleton in its sample. The chain has TRBV7-9 and TRBJ1-1; TRBD1 aligns across 8 bases. Germline assignment: CDR1 SEHNR and CDR2 FQNEAQ (reference sequence). With V trimmed by 8 bases and J by 6 bases, 5 bases remained unmatched. The CDR3 length is 12 residues. In DNA, the CDR3 is TGTGCCAGCGGACGACAGGGGTCTGAAGCTTTCTTT. It is translated as CASGRQGSEAFF.